Listed below are T cell receptor beta chains from one sample, sequenced in a study of blood T cells in healthy people across ages. TCRdb ran MiXCR on the 5' RACE reads and lists one entry per CDR3 protein. There are 1.5 million to 2 million distinct CDR3 sequences in the sample; about 39% occur only once, and about 21% lies in the top ten. Sequenced sample: blood. Source of these receptors: a human donor in good health. CDR3s include the opening cysteine and the closing phenylalanine or tryptophan. A D gene is named only where the DNA matches it firmly. Size is stated for part of the rows, as once, few or many counts, or as a class when the clone is expanded.

TRBD1	TRBJ2-5	TRBV29-1	-	TGCAGCGCCGGACAGGGTGGAGAGACCCAGTACTTC	CSAGQGGETQYF
TRBD1	TRBJ2-1	TRBV10-3	few	TGTGCCATCAGCCGGACAGGGCCTATCTCCTACGAGCAGTTCTTC	CAISRTGPISYEQFF
TRBD2	TRBJ2-7	TRBV20-1	-	TGCAGTGCCAGAGCGGGGGGAACCCACGAGCAGTACTTC	CSARAGGTHEQYF
TRBD1	TRBJ1-2	TRBV6-1	few	TGTGCCAGCAGTCCTACCGGGACAGGGGGCAGAAATAATGGCTACACCTTC	CASSPTGTGGRNNGYTF
-	TRBJ2-3	TRBV13	-	TGTGCCAGCAGCCCCCCCGAGGCTAGTGGTGCAGGTACGCAGTATTTT	CASSPPEASGAGTQYF
-	TRBJ1-2	TRBV12-3/TRBV12-4	-	TGTGCCAGCAGTCCGTCCGGGACGAATGGCTACACCTTC	CASSPSGTNGYTF
TRBD1	TRBJ2-1	TRBV4-2	once	TGTGCCAGCAGCCAAGATTGGGGGTCCGATGTGACAGGGCTCAATGAGCGGTTCTTC	CASSQDWGSDVTGLNERFF
TRBD1	TRBJ2-1	TRBV4-3	few	TGCGCCAGCAGTCAAGAGCTCCGGGACAGGCCTTTCGGTGAGCAGTTCTTC	CASSQELRDRPFGEQFF
TRBD1	TRBJ1-4	TRBV28	-	TGTGCCAGCAGCAGGGGGGAAGCTAATGAAAAACTGTTTTTT	CASSRGEANEKLFF
TRBD2	TRBJ2-5	TRBV3-1	-	TGTGCCAGCAGCCAAGCCCTAAGCGGGGGAACCTCCGGGCAGTACTTC	CASSQALSGGTSGQYF
-	TRBJ2-7	TRBV3-1	-	TGTGCCAGCAGCCAAGATGCGAGGGACGAGCAGTACTTC	CASSQDARDEQYF
-	TRBJ2-5	TRBV11-2	-	TGTGCCAGCAGTCGCCCCGGGGGGCCCCAAGAGACCCAGTACTTC	CASSRPGGPQETQYF
-	TRBJ1-6	TRBV12-3/TRBV12-4	-	TGTGCCAGCAGTACCGGGACTTATAATTCACCCCTCCACTTT	CASSTGTYNSPLHF
-	TRBJ2-3	TRBV9	-	TGTGCCAGCAGCACCGGTAGCGGTTCCACAGATACGCAGTATTTT	CASSTGSGSTDTQYF
-	TRBJ1-2	TRBV27	few	TGTGCCAGCAGAGGATACCAAGCTAACTATGGCTACACCTTC	CASRGYQANYGYTF
TRBD2	TRBJ2-5	TRBV7-9	-	TGTGCCAGCCACCGGACCGGGACTAGTATTGAGACCCAGTACTTC	CASHRTGTSIETQYF
-	TRBJ2-2	TRBV3-1	-	TGTGCCAGCAGCCAAGTTCTGACCGGGGAGCTGTTTTTT	CASSQVLTGELFF
TRBD1	TRBJ2-5	TRBV6-5	few	TGTGCCAGCAGACAGGGGATAGCACAAGAGACCCAGTACTTC	CASRQGIAQETQYF
-	TRBJ1-4	TRBV12-3/TRBV12-4	few	TGTGCCAGCAGTTTCGGCCAGGCAACTAATGAAAAACTGTTTTTT	CASSFGQATNEKLFF
-	TRBJ2-1	TRBV29-1	-	TGCAGCGTCCGAGGTTACTCCTACAATGAGCAGTTCTTC	CSVRGYSYNEQFF
TRBD1	TRBJ1-6	TRBV13	-	TGTGCCAGCAGCTTAGCGGGACAGGGAGATTCACCCCTCCACTTT	CASSLAGQGDSPLHF
-	TRBJ2-7	TRBV7-2	once	TGTGCCAGCAGCACTCGGACAGAACGAAGCTACGAGCAGTACTTC	CASSTRTERSYEQYF
-	TRBJ1-1	TRBV7-9	-	TGTGCCAGCAGCCCTCCCCAAGGTAACGGAGCTTTCTTT	CASSPPQGNGAFF
-	TRBJ1-5	TRBV9	few	TGTGCCAGCAGCTCTAGTCCATTCCAGCCCCAGCATTTT	CASSSSPFQPQHF
-	TRBJ2-3	TRBV3-1	few	TGTGCCAGCAGCCAAGTAGACGGTAGCACAGATACGCAGTATTTT	CASSQVDGSTDTQYF
-	TRBJ1-5	TRBV10-3	few	TGTGCCATCAGTGAGGCGTTACCCGGTCAGCCCCAGCATTTT	CAISEALPGQPQHF
TRBD2	TRBJ2-3	TRBV4-1	-	TGCGCCAGCAGTCGGGGACTAGCGGGGGGGACTACAGATACGCAGTATTTT	CASSRGLAGGTTDTQYF
-	TRBJ2-4	TRBV6-5	few	TGTGCCAGCGCATCAGGGCTGGAGCAGTACTTC	CASASGLEQYF
TRBD1	TRBJ1-2	TRBV3-1	-	TGTGCCAGCAGCCGGGACAGGCCTCCAAGGACGACTGGCTACACCTTC	CASSRDRPPRTTGYTF
TRBD1	TRBJ2-7	TRBV9	few	TGTGCCAGCAGCCCCGGACAGGCCCTCTACGAGCAGTACTTC	CASSPGQALYEQYF
-	TRBJ1-1	TRBV7-9	-	TGTGCCAGCAGCTTCGACGGCGACGCTGAAGCTTTCTTT	CASSFDGDAEAFF
-	TRBJ2-7	TRBV14	many	TGTGCCAGCAGCCAAGACGAGGCCTTGCCCTACGAGCAGTACTTC	CASSQDEALPYEQYF
-	TRBJ1-2	TRBV4-1	-	TGCGCCAGCAGCCACAGACCCGACGGGTATGGCTACACCTTC	CASSHRPDGYGYTF
-	TRBJ1-1	TRBV28	-	TGTGCCAGCAGTTTTGAGGAAGGGGGTACCACTGAAGCTTTCTTT	CASSFEEGGTTEAFF
-	TRBJ1-1	TRBV7-9	once	TGTGCCAGCAGCTTACAGGCCGCTGAAGCTTTCTTT	CASSLQAAEAFF
TRBD1	TRBJ2-5	TRBV9	-	TGTGCCAGCAGCCCACAGGGGGTTCTCATCGAGACCCAGTACTTC	CASSPQGVLIETQYF
TRBD2	TRBJ2-1	TRBV28	-	TGTGCCAGCAACTACGGGACTAGCGGGGCGAGCTCCTACAATGAGCAGTTCTTC	CASNYGTSGASSYNEQFF
-	TRBJ2-1	TRBV6-5	few	TGTGCCAGCAGTTACCCCGGACCCCCGGGTGAGCAGTTCTTC	CASSYPGPPGEQFF
-	TRBJ2-7	TRBV20-1	-	TGCAGTGCTAGAGATCCGGACCTGAACTACGAGCAGTACTTC	CSARDPDLNYEQYF
TRBD2	TRBJ2-1	TRBV2	few	TGTGCCAGCAGTGATCTCAGGAGCGGGGTCGGGCAGTTCTTC	CASSDLRSGVGQFF
TRBD1	TRBJ2-5	TRBV12-3/TRBV12-4	few	TGTGCCAGCCTGGGCAGGGGGCGGTCGGAGACCCAGTACTTC	CASLGRGRSETQYF
TRBD1	TRBJ1-4	TRBV6-5	-	TGTGCCAGCAGTTTCCACAGGGGAACTAATGAAAAACTGTTTTTT	CASSFHRGTNEKLFF
-	TRBJ2-1	TRBV9	few	TGTGCCAGCAGCGTACCTAGGGATGAGCAGTTCTTC	CASSVPRDEQFF
TRBD1	TRBJ2-7	TRBV29-1	-	TGCAGCGTCGCCTCGACAGGGACCTACGAGCAGTACTTC	CSVASTGTYEQYF
-	TRBJ1-5	TRBV20-1	few	TGCAGTGTATGGCGGGGGGTCGCCGGTCAGCCCCAGCATTTT	CSVWRGVAGQPQHF
-	TRBJ1-4	TRBV12-3/TRBV12-4	few	TGTGCCAGCAGTCCCAGATCCGGGTCCTTGTTTTTT	CASSPRSGSLFF
-	TRBJ2-1	TRBV12-3/TRBV12-4	-	TGTGCCAGCACCTTGTGGGCGGACAATGAGCAGTTCTTC	CASTLWADNEQFF
-	TRBJ2-3	TRBV2	-	TGTGCCAGCAGTGGACTTGGAGGGGGGAGCACAGATACGCAGTATTTT	CASSGLGGGSTDTQYF
-	TRBJ1-6	TRBV4-3	few	TGCGCCAGCAGCCAAGATCGGTCCGCGAATAATTCACCCCTCCACTTT	CASSQDRSANNSPLHF
TRBD1	TRBJ2-3	TRBV9	-	TGTGCCAGCAGCGTCCCCGGGACAGCTACAGATACGCAGTATTTT	CASSVPGTATDTQYF